The 14 T cell receptor beta chains in this list originate from one sample, sequenced in a study of T cell responses to AZD1222 COVID-19 vaccine. TCRdb's table, derived via immunoSEQ multiplex PCR, lists solely in-frame clones and lacks some. The sample consists of tens of thousands of clones, 90% of them appearing once. The sample here was peripheral blood, taken on day 0 of AZD1222 vaccination. These receptor sequences come from an adult in good health.

CDR3 protein: CASSEDSLNTEAFF. The DNA for the CDR3 is TGTGCCAGCAGTGAGGACAGCTTGAACACTGAAGCTTTCTTT. This chain uses TRBV2 with TRBJ1-1; D may be TRBD1 (6 bases). Trimming took 3 bases from V and 0 from J, leaving 8 bases between them. Germline values: CDR1 SNHLY, CDR2 FYNNEI. CDR3 length: 14 residues.

The rearrangement uses TRBV27 and TRBJ1-4, with D possibly matching TRBD1 (5 bases). This CDR3 has 15 residues. V was shortened by 5 bases and J by 0 bases, with 10 bases between the two germline ends. From germline, CDR1 is MNHEY and CDR2 SMNVEV (reference sequence). CDR3 bases: TGTGCCAGCAGTGAAAGCAGGGCAACTAATGAAAAACTGTTTTTT. It encodes CASSESRATNEKLFF.

This chain links TRBV9 with TRBJ1-1; a weak D match, TRBD1 (5 bases). Germline V CDR1 and CDR2: SGDLS, YYNGEE. The CDR3 has 15 residues. V shed 4 bases and J shed 2 bases, with 15 bases lying between them. The CDR3 is CASSPTPRVNTEAFF. The CDR3 DNA reads TGTGCCAGCAGCCCCACCCCCAGGGTAAACACTGAAGCTTTCTTT.

This clone was counted only a few times. This chain uses TRBV30 with TRBJ2-5; perhaps TRBD1 as D (5 bases). Germline V gene lookup returns CDR1 GTSNPN and CDR2 SVGIG (reference sequence). Trimming took off 2 bases at V and 5 bases at J, with 15 bases between the two ends. This CDR3 contains 14 residues. The CDR3 sequence is CAWSPPRGLETQYF. CDR3 sequence (DNA): TGTGCCTGGAGTCCCCCTAGGGGTTTGGAGACCCAGTACTTC.

The chain employs TRBV30 and TRBJ1-1; D remains unclear. The germline CDR1 and CDR2 sequences are GTSNPN and SVGIG (reference sequence). CDR3 length: 13 residues. The V end lost 0 bases, the J end lost 2 bases, and 7 bases lay between the germline ends. CDR3 amino acids: CAWSVRLNTEAFF. The CDR3 DNA follows: TGTGCCTGGAGTGTACGACTAAACACTGAAGCTTTCTTT.

The chain couples TRBV15 to TRBJ2-7; D remains unclear. The CDR3 contains 16 residues. Trimming stripped 0 bases from V and 1 base from J, with 13 bases between. Germline V CDR1 and CDR2: LNHNV, YYDKDF (reference sequence). The CDR3 protein is CATSRDRLGPSYEQYF. The CDR3 DNA reads TGTGCCACCAGCAGAGATCGCCTAGGTCCATCCTACGAGCAGTACTTC.

The chain links TRBV12-3 or TRBV12-4 to TRBJ2-7; D is uncertain. The CDR3 is 13 residues long. The V end was cut by 3 bases, the J end by 2 bases, with 8 bases between. CDR3 nucleotides: TGTGCCAGCAGTTTGAGCCAGACCTACGAGCAGTACTTC. Protein product: CASSLSQTYEQYF.

The V gene is TRBV5-6, the J gene TRBJ1-1; 8 bases line up with TRBD1. This CDR3 has 16 residues. The germline gives CDR1 SGHDT, CDR2 YYEEEE. V was clipped by 2 bases and J by 0 bases; unmatched bases: 6. In DNA, the CDR3 is TGTGCCAGCAGCTTAGACAGGGGCCGCATGAACACTGAAGCTTTCTTT. This translates into CASSLDRGRMNTEAFF.

The chain employs TRBV6-2 or TRBV6-3 and TRBJ1-2; D is unresolved. Germline-derived CDR1 and CDR2 are MNHEY and SVGEGT. The CDR3 is 14 residues long. Trimming removed 2 bases from V and 5 bases from J, with 12 bases in between. In DNA form, the CDR3 reads TGTGCCAGCAGTTACGGAGGCGTGTGGTATGGCTACACCTTC. Translated: CASSYGGVWYGYTF.

The table lists this clone with a count of one. This rearrangement joins TRBV12-5 to TRBJ1-1; possible D gene TRBD1, 5 bases. Germline assignment: CDR1 LGHNT and CDR2 FRNRAP. CDR3 length: 13 amino acids. V shed 0 bases and J shed 6 bases, with 8 bases lying between them. The CDR3 reads CASGLVRGAEAFF. The DNA of the CDR3 is TGTGCTAGTGGTTTGGTAAGAGGGGCTGAAGCTTTCTTT.

The J gene is TRBJ2-5, the V gene TRBV12-5; the match to TRBD2 covers 11 bases. The V gene end was trimmed by 1 base and the J gene end by 2 bases; junction bases not matched to a gene: 0. Germline V CDR1 and CDR2: LGHNT, FRNRAP. This CDR3 is 15 amino acids long. CDR3 sequence (DNA): TGTGCTAGTGGTTTGGGACTAGCGGGGCAAGAGACCCAGTACTTC. Its translation: CASGLGLAGQETQYF.

This chain uses TRBV30 with TRBJ1-2; TRBD1 matches at 9 bases. Germline assignment: CDR1 GTSNPN and CDR2 SVGIG (reference sequence). This CDR3 contains 13 residues. With 2 bases clipped from V and 6 bases from J, the junction kept 4 bases outside the gene matches. The CDR3 here is CAWSPGTGHGYTF. The DNA for the CDR3 is TGTGCCTGGAGTCCCGGGACAGGGCATGGCTACACCTTC.

The chain has TRBV5-5 and TRBJ2-7; TRBD1 agrees at 7 bases. The CDR3 covers 13 residues. V was clipped by 7 bases and J by 2 bases; unmatched bases: 6. Per the germline V gene, CDR1 is SGHKS and CDR2 is YYEKEE (reference sequence). The CDR3 sequence: CASQDRRAYEQYF. CDR3 sequence (DNA): TGTGCCAGCCAGGACAGGCGAGCCTACGAGCAGTACTTC.

The rearrangement uses TRBV10-3 and TRBJ1-5; 10 bases are a match to TRBD1. The V gene end was trimmed by 10 bases and the J gene end by 7 bases; junction bases not matched to a gene: 10. This CDR3 region has 14 residues. Germline-derived CDR1 and CDR2 are ENHRY and SYGVKD. CDR3 coding DNA: TGTGCCACCGGATCCGGGACAGGGGACCAGCCCCAGCATTTT. It codes for CATGSGTGDQPQHF.